Detailed here is one T cell receptor beta chain. Its antigen is not known. The CDR3 has 17 residues. With 5 bases removed from V and 0 bases from J, the gap between germline ends came to 19 bases. The germline V gene encodes CDR1 SGHVS and CDR2 FNYEAQ. The data were obtained in a study of T cell responses to AZD1222 COVID-19 vaccine. Study-wide findings and caveats: As reported, nearly half of all spike-specific TCRs target variant regions that are unmutated. After two AZD1222 doses, spike-specific TCR breadth and depth rose versus day 0.

The protocol was immunoSEQ multiplex PCR, while the TCRdb copy is restricted to in-frame clones and leaves out a portion. The data contain just under 90,000 clones, around 88% of them singletons. The source was peripheral blood, collected on day 0 of MenACWY control vaccination. The chain joins TRBV7-6 to TRBJ1-1; a weak D match, TRBD1 (5 bases). This clonotype originated in an adult in good health. The chain's CDR3 is CASSQRAPGPMNTEAFF. CDR3 DNA: TGTGCCAGCAGCCAACGGGCCCCAGGGCCCATGAACACTGAAGCTTTCTTT. The full variable domain, with the rest looked up from reference TRBV7-6 and TRBJ1-1, is GAGVSQSPRYKVTKRGQDVALRCDPISGHVSLYWYRQALGQGPEFLTYFNYEAQQDKSGLPNDRFSAERPEGSISTLTIQRTEQRDSAMYRCASSQRAPGPMNTEAFFGQGTRLTVV.